The 19 T cell receptor beta chains below come from one sample, sequenced in a study of blood T cells in healthy people across ages. A sample-barcoded 5' primer and a J-beta primer mix were used in a second PCR of roughly 6 to 11 cycles. TCRdb reprocessed the 5' RACE reads with MiXCR, giving one entry per CDR3 protein. Of 1.2 million to 1.5 million distinct CDR3 sequences listed, around 42% are singletons. The specimen was blood. These receptors all come from a young woman in good health.

This clonotype was seen at least ten times. V and J are TRBV5-1 and TRBJ1-2; D not resolved. The V gene lost 1 base and the J gene lost 4 bases, with 11 bases spanning the gap. This CDR3 is 14 amino acids long. Germline CDR1 and CDR2: SGHRS and YFSETQ. Here the CDR3 reads CASSLRISGYGYTF. For the CDR3, the DNA is TGCGCCAGCAGCTTGCGGATTTCGGGCTATGGCTACACCTTC. The full variable domain, rest sourced from reference TRBV5-1 and TRBJ1-2, is KAGVTQTPRYLIKTRGQQVTLSCSPISGHRSVSWYQQTPGQGLQFLFEYFSETQRNKGNFPGRFSGRQFSNSRSEMNVSTLELGDSALYLCASSLRISGYGYTFGSGTRLTVV.

Note on this clonotype: A much larger clone lies one base from this, so it may be a read error. The chain employs TRBV20-1 and TRBJ2-1; TRBD2 aligns across 8 bases. Germline loops: CDR1 DFQATT, CDR2 SNEGSKA (reference sequence). This CDR3 is built from 15 residues. In DNA, the CDR3 is TGCAGTGCTGCTACGGGAGGGAGCTCCTACAATGAGCGGTTCTTC. This translates into CSAATGGSSYNERFF.

This clonotype showed up just a few times. This chain links TRBV29-1 with TRBJ1-4, with a possible D match to TRBD1 (6 bases). V lost 1 base, J lost 8 bases, and 11 bases lay in between. The CDR3 consists of 13 residues. Germline V gives CDR1 SQVTM, CDR2 ANQGSEA. The DNA for the CDR3 is TGCAGCGTTGAAGCAGGGGTGGAGGAAAAACTGTTTTTT. Its translation: CSVEAGVEEKLFF.

As to this clonotype: This may come from a read error, since a much larger clone is one base off. The CDR3: CASSRLVAVPDYGYTF. In DNA, the CDR3 is TGTGCCAGCAGCCGCCTAGTTGCGGTGCCAGACTATGGCTACACCTTC. The rearrangement links TRBV7-2 to TRBJ1-2; D is unresolved. CDR1 is SGHTA, CDR2 FQGNSA, per germline. Trimming left V 5 bases short and J 3 bases short, with 19 bases between. This CDR3 is built from 16 residues.

The chain uses TRBV6-5 and TRBJ1-2; no clear D gene. The CDR3 is 14 residues long. CDR1 MNHEY and CDR2 SVGAGI come from the germline V gene. V gave up 0 bases and J gave up 8 bases, with 13 bases separating them. The CDR3: CASSYSFGPEGYTF. For the CDR3, the DNA is TGTGCCAGCAGTTACTCATTCGGGCCGGAAGGCTACACCTTC.

This clonotype was seen a few times. This chain uses TRBV27 with TRBJ2-5, with TRBD2 identical over 8 bases. This CDR3 has 16 residues. V gave up 2 bases and J gave up 4 bases; unmatched junction bases: 9. Germline-derived CDR1 and CDR2 are MNHEY and SMNVEV (reference sequence). Here the CDR3 DNA reads TGTGCCAGCAGTTTAAGTCAGCGGGAGATGGGAGAGACCCAGTACTTC. Translation gives CASSLSQREMGETQYF.

This clonotype came up a few times. For the CDR3, the DNA is TGTGCCAGCAGTTATCGAGGGCACGAGCAGTACTTC. Protein: CASSYRGHEQYF. The chain couples TRBV6-5 to TRBJ2-7; D is possibly TRBD2 (5 bases). CDR1 is MNHEY and CDR2 is SVGAGI in the germline V gene. This CDR3 is built from 12 residues. Trimming stripped 3 bases from V and 5 bases from J, with 8 bases between.

This chain uses TRBV9 with TRBJ1-5, with D possibly matching TRBD1 (5 bases). With 0 bases removed from V and 3 bases from J, the gap between germline ends came to 10 bases. Germline V gene data show CDR1 as SGDLS and CDR2 as YYNGEE. The CDR3 loop spans 15 amino acids. CDR3 residues: CASSVGQGPNQPQHF. The CDR3 bases are TGTGCCAGCAGCGTAGGGCAGGGCCCCAATCAGCCCCAGCATTTT. Supplemented by reference TRBV9 and TRBJ1-5, the full variable domain reads DSGVTQTPKHLITATGQRVTLRCSPRSGDLSVYWYQQSLDQGLQFLIQYYNGEERAKGNILERFSAQQFPDLHSELNLSSLELGDSALYFCASSVGQGPNQPQHFGDGTRLSIL.

This clonotype has only a few counts. The rearrangement uses TRBV10-3 and TRBJ2-3; TRBD2 matches at 12 bases. Germline V lookup: CDR1 ENHRY, CDR2 SYGVKD. The CDR3 runs to 13 residues. V was clipped by 10 bases and J by 7 bases; unmatched bases: 6. In DNA, the CDR3 is TGTGCCACACTAGCGGGGGGTCTGAATACGCAGTATTTT. Amino acids: CATLAGGLNTQYF.

This clonotype was seen repeatedly, ten times or more. This sequence joins TRBV10-3 and TRBJ2-7; D perhaps matches TRBD1 (5 bases). Trimming took 8 bases from V and 0 from J, leaving 14 bases between them. Per the germline V gene, CDR1 is ENHRY and CDR2 is SYGVKD. CDR3 length: 14 amino acids. In DNA, the CDR3 is TGTGCCATCCGTCCATCGACAGCCTCCTACGAGCAGTACTTC. It specifies CAIRPSTASYEQYF.

The chain recombines TRBV6-6 with TRBJ2-7; 7 bases match TRBD2. The ends lost 5 bases at V and 1 base at J; junction bases unmatched: 11. Germline assignment: CDR1 MNHNY and CDR2 SVGAGI (reference sequence). The CDR3 runs 16 residues. In DNA, the CDR3 is TGTGCCAGCAGTCCCTCCGGCGGGAGCCTTTCCTACGAGCAGTACTTC. Amino acid sequence: CASSPSGGSLSYEQYF.

The V gene is TRBV12-5, the J gene TRBJ2-7; D might be TRBD1 or TRBD2, each matching 5 bases. CDR3 length: 14 residues. Germline V gene data show CDR1 as LGHNT and CDR2 as FRNRAP. With 5 bases removed from V and 0 bases from J, the gap between germline ends came to 11 bases. This CDR3 is CASGLGGSSYEQYF. The CDR3 DNA reads as TGTGCTAGTGGTCTTGGGGGAAGCTCCTACGAGCAGTACTTC. Combining the CDR3 with reference TRBV12-5 and TRBJ2-7 gives the whole variable domain DARVTQTPRHKVTEMGQEVTMRCQPILGHNTVFWYRQTMMQGLELLAYFRNRAPLDDSGMPKDRFSAEMPDATLATLKIQPSEPRDSAVYFCASGLGGSSYEQYFGPGTRLTVT.

The chain recombines TRBV29-1 with TRBJ2-2, with 8 bases fitting TRBD1. Germline CDR1 is SQVTM and CDR2 is ANQGSEA. V shed 6 bases and J 5 bases; nucleotides not matched to a gene: 14. This CDR3 region has 16 residues. Here the CDR3 reads CSVHLGAGGRTGELFF. The CDR3 DNA follows: TGCAGCGTCCACTTAGGGGCAGGGGGCAGGACCGGGGAGCTGTTTTTT.

With regard to this clonotype: The junction shows a germline mismatch at one end, possibly a read error. The V call is TRBV2, the J call TRBJ2-5, with D unresolved. CDR3 size: 14 residues. Germline V lookup: CDR1 SNHLY, CDR2 FYNNEI. The CDR3 protein is CASRSWAAQETRYF. The CDR3 region has the DNA TGTGCCAGCCGCTCCTGGGCAGCCCAAGAGACCCGGTACTTC.

This clonotype was observed a handful of times. The chain uses TRBV20-1 and TRBJ1-2; D is perhaps TRBD1 (5 bases). The germline CDR1 and CDR2 sequences are DFQATT and SNEGSKA (reference sequence). Trimming cost V 0 bases and J 10 bases, with 24 bases left between them. The CDR3 has 16 residues. The CDR3, as DNA: TGCAGTGCTAGAGACTCCGGGACGGCTTCGGGCCTCGTCTACACCTTC. The encoded protein is CSARDSGTASGLVYTF.

The chain recombines TRBV6-5 with TRBJ1-2; perhaps TRBD1 as D (6 bases). Per the germline V gene, CDR1 is MNHEY and CDR2 is SVGAGI. The CDR3 is 14 amino acids. V lost 7 bases and J 4 bases, leaving 16 bases between the germline ends. CDR3 DNA sequence: TGTGCCAGCAATCCGACAGGAGCCTCCTATGGCTACACCTTC. Its protein product is CASNPTGASYGYTF.

The chain combines TRBV10-3 with TRBJ1-1; D gene uncertain. The CDR3 consists of 13 residues. Germline V gene lookup returns CDR1 ENHRY and CDR2 SYGVKD. V lost 7 bases, J lost 3 bases, and 12 bases lay in between. CDR3 DNA sequence: TGTGCCATCACCCTCAGTAAGGACACTGAAGCTTTCTTT. Protein: CAITLSKDTEAFF.

The V call is TRBV6-2 or TRBV6-3, the J call TRBJ2-7; D perhaps matches TRBD2 (5 bases). Germline-derived CDR1 and CDR2 are MNHEY and SVGEGT. The CDR3 loop spans 14 amino acids. The germline V and J ends were trimmed by 2 bases and 7 bases, with 15 bases remaining between them. The CDR3 reads CASSYAMAGEEQYF. The CDR3 DNA reads TGTGCCAGCAGTTACGCGATGGCCGGGGAGGAGCAGTACTTC.

This clonotype was observed a few times. The chain joins TRBV18 to TRBJ2-7, with 11 bases fitting TRBD1. The CDR3 sequence is 15 residues long. The V segment lost 3 bases and the J segment 3 bases; nucleotides outside the gene matches: 4. The germline CDR1 and CDR2 sequences are KGHSH and LQKENI. The CDR3 bases are TGTGCCAGCTCACCGGGGACAGGGGGAGGCTACGAGCAGTACTTC. Translated, it gives CASSPGTGGGYEQYF.